This T cell receptor beta chain was identified during a study of tumor and adjacent non-tumor tissue in lung cancer. Points from the study as a whole: Compared with tumor, normal lung showed significantly lower TCR diversity.

A modified ARM-PCR protocol with three rounds of nested PCR amplified TCRbeta. MiXCR, run by TCRdb on the multiplex PCR reads, gives a single entry per CDR3 protein. Of under 95,000 distinct CDR3 sequences in the sample, about 61% were seen once. V lost 8 bases, J lost 1 base, and 16 bases lay in between. Germline lookup yields CDR1 SQVTM and CDR2 ANQGSEA. This CDR3 region has 14 residues. This sample's RNA came from whole unsorted tissue. Points on this clonotype: Its antigen is not identified.

The sequencing sample was made of lung tumor tissue. This TCR derives from a man in his 70s with non-small cell lung cancer. V usage is TRBV29-1 and J usage is TRBJ2-3; D unclear. The CDR3: CSMANHKGTDTQYF. The DNA of the CDR3 is TGCAGCATGGCGAACCACAAGGGCACAGATACGCAGTATTTT.